This entry lists 8 T cell receptor beta chains sequenced from one sample in a study of T cells after yellow fever vaccination. MiXCR, run by TCRdb on the 5' RACE reads, gives a single entry per CDR3 protein. The sample yields hundreds of thousands of distinct CDR3 sequences, 6.2% seen once. This sample comprised PBMCs, obtained 5 days after the yellow fever booster vaccination. These TCRs come from a man aged 30-40 years who received the YFV17D yellow fever vaccine.

In this sample, this clonotype turned up a few times. This chain joins TRBV20-1 and TRBJ2-3; possible D gene TRBD2, 6 bases. Germline CDR1 and CDR2: DFQATT and SNEGSKA (reference sequence). V lost 3 bases to trimming and J lost 2 bases, with 9 bases between them. The CDR3 loop spans 13 amino acids. The chain's CDR3 is CSASGGNTDTQYF. CDR3 DNA sequence: TGCAGTGCTAGCGGGGGAAACACAGATACGCAGTATTTT.

At least ten counts were recorded for this clonotype. J is TRBJ1-1 and V is TRBV29-1; D is uncertain. The CDR3 contains 13 residues. Germline CDR1 reads SQVTM; CDR2 reads ANQGSEA. The germline V and J ends were trimmed by 4 bases and 0 bases, with 9 bases remaining between them. CDR3: CSVVGRLNTEAFF. For the CDR3, the DNA is TGCAGCGTTGTTGGACGGTTGAACACTGAAGCTTTCTTT.

In its sample, this clonotype was seen many times. The chain carries TRBV19 and TRBJ2-1, with D possibly called TRBD1 or TRBD2 (5 bases each). The CDR3 contains 13 residues. V lost 6 bases to trimming and J lost 10 bases, with 16 bases between them. CDR1 and CDR2 (germline): LNHDA, SQIVND (reference sequence). For the CDR3, the DNA is TGTGCCAGTAGGAAAGGGGCGTGGGACGAGCAGTTCTTC. Protein product: CASRKGAWDEQFF.

This clonotype was seen a few times. V gene TRBV30 combines with J gene TRBJ2-2, with 8 bases aligning to TRBD1. V lost 3 bases, J lost 7 bases, and 13 bases stayed unmatched. CDR3 length equals 16 residues. Germline loops: CDR1 GTSNPN, CDR2 SVGIG (reference sequence). The chain's CDR3 is CAWRKGRGRANGELFF. The CDR3 DNA follows: TGTGCCTGGAGAAAGGGCAGGGGGCGGGCGAACGGGGAGCTGTTTTTT.

The gene calls are TRBV25-1 and TRBJ2-1; D remains ambiguous. From germline, CDR1 is MGHDK and CDR2 SYGVNS. This CDR3 has 12 amino acids. Trimming removed 6 bases at V and 8 bases at J, with 11 bases between. For the CDR3, the DNA is TGTGCCAGCAGCCCCAGAGGCTATGAGCAGTTCTTC. Translating gives CASSPRGYEQFF.

This chain's CDR3 is CASSRASAGTFGGGEQFF. CDR3 coding DNA: TGCGCCAGCAGCCGAGCTTCGGCAGGGACCTTCGGGGGAGGTGAGCAGTTCTTC. V and J are TRBV4-3 and TRBJ2-1, with D possibly being TRBD2 (6 bases). There are 18 residues in the CDR3. Germline V CDR1 and CDR2: LGHNA, YSLEER. V dropped 4 bases and J dropped 9 bases, with 28 bases sitting between them.

The chain employs TRBV19 and TRBJ2-1, with D tentatively TRBD1 or TRBD2 (6 bases each). V was trimmed by 3 bases and J by 11 bases, leaving 17 bases between them. This CDR3 is 14 amino acids long. In germline, CDR1 is LNHDA, CDR2 SQIVND (reference sequence). CDR3 in amino acids: CASSIWGAHDQQFF. CDR3 DNA sequence: TGTGCCAGTAGTATTTGGGGGGCTCACGATCAGCAGTTCTTC. The entire variable domain, with the rest obtained from reference TRBV19 and TRBJ2-1, is as follows: DGGITQSPKYLFRKEGQNVTLSCEQNLNHDAMYWYRQDPGQGLRLIYYSQIVNDFQKGDIAEGYSVSREKKESFPLTVTSAQKNPTAFYLCASSIWGAHDQQFFGPGTRLTVL.

This clonotype was detected a few times. This chain uses TRBV5-1 with TRBJ2-7; TRBD1 or TRBD2 may be the D gene (6 bases each). Germline values: CDR1 SGHRS, CDR2 YFSETQ. V lost 2 bases and J 5 bases, leaving 17 bases between the germline ends. The CDR3 sequence is 15 residues long. CDR3 region: CASSFWGADNHEQYF. The CDR3 DNA sequence: TGCGCCAGCAGCTTTTGGGGGGCTGATAACCACGAGCAGTACTTC.